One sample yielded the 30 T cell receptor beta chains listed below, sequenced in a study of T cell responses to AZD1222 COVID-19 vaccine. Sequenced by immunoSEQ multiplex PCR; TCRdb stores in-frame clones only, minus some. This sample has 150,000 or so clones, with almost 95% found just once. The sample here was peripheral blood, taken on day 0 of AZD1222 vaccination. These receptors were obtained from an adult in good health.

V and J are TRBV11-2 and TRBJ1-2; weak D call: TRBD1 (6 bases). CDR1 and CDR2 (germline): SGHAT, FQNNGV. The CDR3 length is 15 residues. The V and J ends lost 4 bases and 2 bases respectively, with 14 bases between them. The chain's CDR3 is CASSSGFQGNYGYTF. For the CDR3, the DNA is TGTGCCAGCAGCTCCGGTTTTCAGGGGAACTATGGCTACACCTTC.

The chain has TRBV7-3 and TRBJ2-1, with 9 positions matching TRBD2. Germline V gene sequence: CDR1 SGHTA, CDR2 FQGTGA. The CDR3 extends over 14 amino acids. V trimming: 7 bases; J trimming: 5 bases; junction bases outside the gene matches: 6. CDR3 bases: TGTGCCAGCAAGGCTAGCGGGGTTGACAATGAGCAGTTCTTC. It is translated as CASKASGVDNEQFF.

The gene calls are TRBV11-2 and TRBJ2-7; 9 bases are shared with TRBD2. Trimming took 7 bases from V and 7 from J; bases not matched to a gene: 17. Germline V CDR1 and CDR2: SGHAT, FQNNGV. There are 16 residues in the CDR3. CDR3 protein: CASTQLKGGGAGEQYF. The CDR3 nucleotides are TGTGCCAGCACCCAACTAAAGGGCGGGGGGGCAGGAGAGCAGTACTTC. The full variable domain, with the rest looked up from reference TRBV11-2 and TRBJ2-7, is EAGVAQSPRYKIIEKRQSVAFWCNPISGHATLYWYQQILGQGPKLLIQFQNNGVVDDSQLPKDRFSAERLKGVDSTLKIQPAKLEDSAVYLCASTQLKGGGAGEQYFGPGTRLTVT.

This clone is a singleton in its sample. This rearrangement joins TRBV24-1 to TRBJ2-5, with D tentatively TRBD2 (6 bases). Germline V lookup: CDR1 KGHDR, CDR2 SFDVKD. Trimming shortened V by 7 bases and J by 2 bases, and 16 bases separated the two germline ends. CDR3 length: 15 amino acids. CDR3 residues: CATRAAGGRQETQYF. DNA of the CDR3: TGTGCCACCAGGGCAGCGGGCGGGCGGCAAGAGACCCAGTACTTC.

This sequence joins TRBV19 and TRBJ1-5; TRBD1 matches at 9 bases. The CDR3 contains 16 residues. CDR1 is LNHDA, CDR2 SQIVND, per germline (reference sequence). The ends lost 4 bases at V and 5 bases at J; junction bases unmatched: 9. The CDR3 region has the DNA TGTGCCAGTAGTACCCAGACAGGGGGACGGGATCAGCCCCAGCATTTT. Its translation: CASSTQTGGRDQPQHF.

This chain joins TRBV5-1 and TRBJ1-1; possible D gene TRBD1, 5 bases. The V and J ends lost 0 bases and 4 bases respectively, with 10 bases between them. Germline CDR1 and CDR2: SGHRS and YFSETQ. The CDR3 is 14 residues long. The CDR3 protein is CASSLVSGGTEAFF. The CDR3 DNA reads TGCGCCAGCAGCTTGGTTTCGGGGGGCACTGAAGCTTTCTTT.

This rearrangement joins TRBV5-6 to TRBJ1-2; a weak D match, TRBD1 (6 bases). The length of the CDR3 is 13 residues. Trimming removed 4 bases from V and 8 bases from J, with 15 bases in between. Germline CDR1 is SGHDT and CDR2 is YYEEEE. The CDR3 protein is CASSPGQQGGYTF. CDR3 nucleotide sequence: TGTGCCAGCAGCCCTGGACAGCAGGGAGGCTACACCTTC.

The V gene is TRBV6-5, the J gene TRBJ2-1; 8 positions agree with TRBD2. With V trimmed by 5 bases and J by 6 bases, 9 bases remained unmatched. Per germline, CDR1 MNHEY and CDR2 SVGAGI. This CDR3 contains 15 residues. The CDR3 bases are TGTGCCAGCAGTCCCACTAGCGGCCCTATCAATGAGCAGTTCTTC. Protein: CASSPTSGPINEQFF.

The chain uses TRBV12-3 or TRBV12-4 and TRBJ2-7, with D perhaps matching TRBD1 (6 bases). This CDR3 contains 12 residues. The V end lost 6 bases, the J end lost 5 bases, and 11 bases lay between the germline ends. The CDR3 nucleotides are TGTGCCAGCAGCACAGGGTACCACGAGCAGTACTTC. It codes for CASSTGYHEQYF.

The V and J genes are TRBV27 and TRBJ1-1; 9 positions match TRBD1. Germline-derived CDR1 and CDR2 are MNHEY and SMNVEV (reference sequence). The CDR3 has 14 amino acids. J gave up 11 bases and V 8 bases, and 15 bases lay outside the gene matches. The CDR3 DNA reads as TGTGCCAGCCTGCTCTTCACAGGGGGCGCGTGGGCTTTCTTT. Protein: CASLLFTGGAWAFF.

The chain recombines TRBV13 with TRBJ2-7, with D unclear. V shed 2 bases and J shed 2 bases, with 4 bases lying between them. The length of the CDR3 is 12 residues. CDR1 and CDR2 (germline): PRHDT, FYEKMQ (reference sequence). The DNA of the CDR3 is TGTGCCAGCAGCTTACGGACCTACGAGCAGTACTTC. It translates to CASSLRTYEQYF.

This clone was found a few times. For the CDR3, the DNA is TGTGCCAGCAGTATCAATAAAGACACTGAAGCTTTCTTT. Its protein product is CASSINKDTEAFF. The V and J genes are TRBV7-3 and TRBJ1-1; no reliable D call. The V end was cut by 6 bases, the J end by 3 bases, with 11 bases between. Germline V gene data show CDR1 as SGHTA and CDR2 as FQGTGA. The CDR3 totals 13 residues.

CDR3 loop: CASSTGGGTTEAFF. In DNA, the CDR3 is TGTGCCAGCAGCACGGGCGGGGGGACCACTGAAGCTTTCTTT. This rearrangement joins TRBV7-9 to TRBJ1-1; maybe TRBD1 (5 bases). Trimming pared 5 bases from V and 4 bases from J, leaving 14 bases between. This CDR3 is 14 amino acids long. Germline lookup yields CDR1 SEHNR and CDR2 FQNEAQ (reference sequence).

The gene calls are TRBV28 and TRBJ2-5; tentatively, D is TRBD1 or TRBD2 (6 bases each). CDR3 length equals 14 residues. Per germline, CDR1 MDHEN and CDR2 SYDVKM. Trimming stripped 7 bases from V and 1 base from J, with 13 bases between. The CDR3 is CASTSGGPQETQYF. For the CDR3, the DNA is TGTGCCAGCACATCCGGGGGCCCCCAAGAGACCCAGTACTTC.

CDR3 protein: CASRGAGVGSYEQYF. CDR3 coding DNA: TGTGCCAGCAGGGGGGCCGGGGTCGGTTCCTACGAGCAGTACTTC. This chain connects TRBV27 to TRBJ2-7; tentative D call: TRBD1 (6 bases). The germline CDR1 and CDR2 sequences are MNHEY and SMNVEV (reference sequence). V was pared by 6 bases and J by 1 base, with 16 bases between. The CDR3 covers 15 residues.

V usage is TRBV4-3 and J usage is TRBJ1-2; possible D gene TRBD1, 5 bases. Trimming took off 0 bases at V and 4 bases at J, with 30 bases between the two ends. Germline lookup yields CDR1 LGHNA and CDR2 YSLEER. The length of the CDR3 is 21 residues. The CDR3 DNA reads TGCGCCAGCAGCCAAGAAGGTTTAGGGACCCCGACCTCCCCGTACTCCTATGGCTACACCTTC. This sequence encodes CASSQEGLGTPTSPYSYGYTF.

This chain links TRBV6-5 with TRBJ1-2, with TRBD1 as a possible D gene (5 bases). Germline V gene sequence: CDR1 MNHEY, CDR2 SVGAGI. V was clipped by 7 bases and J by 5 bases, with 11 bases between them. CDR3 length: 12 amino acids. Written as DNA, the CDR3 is TGTGCCAGCACCTCGGGGGGTTATGGCTACACCTTC. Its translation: CASTSGGYGYTF.

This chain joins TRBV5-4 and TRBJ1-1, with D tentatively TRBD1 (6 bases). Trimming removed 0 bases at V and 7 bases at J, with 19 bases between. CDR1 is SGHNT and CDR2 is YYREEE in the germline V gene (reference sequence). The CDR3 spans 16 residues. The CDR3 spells CASSLAGGGRPREAFF. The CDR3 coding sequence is TGTGCCAGCAGCTTGGCTGGAGGGGGGAGGCCCCGTGAAGCTTTCTTT. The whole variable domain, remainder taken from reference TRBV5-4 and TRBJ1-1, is ETGVTQSPTHLIKTRGQQVTLRCSSQSGHNTVSWYQQALGQGPQFIFQYYREEENGRGNFPPRFSGLQFPNYSSELNVNALELDDSALYLCASSLAGGGRPREAFFGQGTRLTVV.

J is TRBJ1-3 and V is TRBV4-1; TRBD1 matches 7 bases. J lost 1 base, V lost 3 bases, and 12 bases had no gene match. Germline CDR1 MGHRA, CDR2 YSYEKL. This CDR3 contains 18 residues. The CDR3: CASSQGRQGQWSGNTIYF. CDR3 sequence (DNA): TGCGCCAGCAGCCAGGGACGTCAGGGACAGTGGTCTGGAAACACCATATATTTT.

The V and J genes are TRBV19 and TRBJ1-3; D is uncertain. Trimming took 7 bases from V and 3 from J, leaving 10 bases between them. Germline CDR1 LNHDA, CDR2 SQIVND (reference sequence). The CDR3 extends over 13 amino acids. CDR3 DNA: TGTGCCAGTAAGGAAGCAAATGGAAACACCATATATTTT. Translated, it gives CASKEANGNTIYF. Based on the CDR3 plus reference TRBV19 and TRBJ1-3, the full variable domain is DGGITQSPKYLFRKEGQNVTLSCEQNLNHDAMYWYRQDPGQGLRLIYYSQIVNDFQKGDIAEGYSVSREKKESFPLTVTSAQKNPTAFYLCASKEANGNTIYFGEGSWLTVV.

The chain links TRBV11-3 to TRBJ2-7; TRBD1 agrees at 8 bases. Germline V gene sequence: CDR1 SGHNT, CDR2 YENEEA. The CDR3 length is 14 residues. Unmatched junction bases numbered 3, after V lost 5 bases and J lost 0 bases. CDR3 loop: CASSQQGDSYEQYF. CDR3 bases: TGTGCCAGCAGCCAACAGGGGGACTCCTACGAGCAGTACTTC.

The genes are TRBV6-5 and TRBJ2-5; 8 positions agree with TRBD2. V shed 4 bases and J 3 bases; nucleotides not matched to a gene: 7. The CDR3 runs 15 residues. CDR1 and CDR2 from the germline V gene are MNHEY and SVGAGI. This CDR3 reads CASSSTGGTEETQYF. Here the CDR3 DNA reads TGTGCCAGCAGTTCCACGGGGGGGACCGAAGAGACCCAGTACTTC.

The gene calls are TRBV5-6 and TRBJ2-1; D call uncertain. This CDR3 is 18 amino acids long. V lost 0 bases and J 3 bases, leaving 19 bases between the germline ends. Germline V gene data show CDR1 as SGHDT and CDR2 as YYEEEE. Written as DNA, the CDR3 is TGTGCCAGCAGCTTGGTGAGCCCGACTGTATACAGCTACAATGAGCAGTTCTTC. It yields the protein CASSLVSPTVYSYNEQFF.

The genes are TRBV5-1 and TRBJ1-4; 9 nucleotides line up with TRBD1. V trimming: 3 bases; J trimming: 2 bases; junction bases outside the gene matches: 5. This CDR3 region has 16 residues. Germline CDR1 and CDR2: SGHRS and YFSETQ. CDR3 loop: CASSSGQGTTNEKLFF. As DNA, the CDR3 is TGCGCCAGCAGCTCGGGACAGGGAACGACTAATGAAAAACTGTTTTTT.

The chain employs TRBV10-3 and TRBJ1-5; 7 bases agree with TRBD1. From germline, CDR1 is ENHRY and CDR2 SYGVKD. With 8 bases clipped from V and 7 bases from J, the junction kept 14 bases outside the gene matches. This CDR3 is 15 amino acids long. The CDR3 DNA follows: TGTGCCATCGGGAAACCAGGCTCAGGGGGACAGCCCCAGCATTTT. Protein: CAIGKPGSGGQPQHF.

The CDR3 DNA follows: TGCGCCAGCAGCTTGGGAATATCTGGGGCCAACGTCCTGACTTTC. Amino acid sequence: CASSLGISGANVLTF. The V and J genes are TRBV5-1 and TRBJ2-6; D is uncertain. The CDR3 sequence is 15 residues long. V was clipped by 0 bases and J by 1 base, with 5 bases between them. Per the germline V gene, CDR1 is SGHRS and CDR2 is YFSETQ. The whole variable domain, remainder taken from reference TRBV5-1 and TRBJ2-6, is KAGVTQTPRYLIKTRGQQVTLSCSPISGHRSVSWYQQTPGQGLQFLFEYFSETQRNKGNFPGRFSGRQFSNSRSEMNVSTLELGDSALYLCASSLGISGANVLTFGAGSRLTVL.

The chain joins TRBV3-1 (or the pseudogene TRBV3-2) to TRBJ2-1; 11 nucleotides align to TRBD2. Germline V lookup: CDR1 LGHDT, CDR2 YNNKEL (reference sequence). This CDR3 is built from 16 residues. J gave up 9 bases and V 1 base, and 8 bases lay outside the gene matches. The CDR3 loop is CASSQVSGRASGEQFF. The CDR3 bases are TGTGCCAGCAGCCAAGTTAGCGGGAGGGCCTCGGGTGAGCAGTTCTTC.

CDR3 region: CASSQGGGAPRDQPQHF. CDR3 coding DNA: TGTGCCAGCAGCCAAGGTGGAGGGGCTCCTCGGGATCAGCCCCAGCATTTT. V and J are TRBV6-2 or TRBV6-3 and TRBJ1-5; D may be TRBD1 (5 bases). The CDR3 sequence is 17 residues long. Germline V CDR1 and CDR2: MNHEY, SVGEGT. V was trimmed by 6 bases and J by 5 bases, leaving 23 bases between them.

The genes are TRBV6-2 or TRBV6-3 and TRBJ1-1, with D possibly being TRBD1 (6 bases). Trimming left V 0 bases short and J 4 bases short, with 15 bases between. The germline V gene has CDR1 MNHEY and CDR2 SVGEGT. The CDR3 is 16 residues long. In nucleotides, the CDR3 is TGTGCCAGCAGTTACTCGATGCGGCAGGGGAGCACTGAAGCTTTCTTT. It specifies CASSYSMRQGSTEAFF.

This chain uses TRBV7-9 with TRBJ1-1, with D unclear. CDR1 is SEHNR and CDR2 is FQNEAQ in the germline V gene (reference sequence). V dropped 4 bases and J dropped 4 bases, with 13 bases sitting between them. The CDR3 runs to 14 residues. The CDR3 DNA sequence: TGTGCCAGCAGCTCCCGGGCAGGTGGCACTGAAGCTTTCTTT. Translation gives CASSSRAGGTEAFF.